Included here is one TCR beta chain sequence, with context. The count of this clone is one. Its antigen is unknown. No base quality values were provided; no much bigger clone lies one nucleotide off. This sample was taken from a study of cytomegalovirus exposure and HLA in healthy donors (dated by TCRdb to 2015 to 2018). Background for the entire study: According to a later analysis, one platform produced both the roughly 110 validation repertoires and the roughly 650 repertoires of the first cohort. The study combined high-throughput TCR immunosequencing, statistical association of individual TCRs with disease status, and machine learning to predict cytomegalovirus infection status. A separate validation cohort of about 110 different subjects was used in addition to the roughly 670-subject first cohort. The aim of the study was to test whether cataloging public T cell receptors could identify signatures of past pathogen exposure. The investigation overall reported the following: While some public TCRs were present in many individuals, most TCR sequences turned up only very rarely across donors. A few of the identified cytomegalovirus-associated TCR beta chains were confirmed in vitro to be specific for cytomegalovirus antigens. It was suggested by the authors that the approach could potentially be generalized to other disease states and immunological phenotypes. A later analysis lacked HLA typing for the validation cohort, so it scored co-occurrence in that cohort across all 120 or so repertoires. In both the original and validation cohorts, the classifier was reported to diagnose cytomegalovirus status with high specificity and sensitivity. In the study, some 160 TCR beta chains were listed as associated with cytomegalovirus. In a later analysis, TCRs clustered in the first cohort were found to also tend to co-occur in the roughly 120 validation repertoires, with approximately 93% of cluster scores above 0.

The donors were included in the validation cohort of over a hundred subjects, a group kept apart from the roughly 670-subject first cohort. Library preparation used the immunoSEQ multiplex PCR assay. The source study handled its data this way. To diagnose cytomegalovirus status from the catalog of TCR beta chain sequences, a statistical classification framework was built. What TCRdb holds here is the immuneACCESS table cut down to in-frame rearrangements. Part of the clones is not present; checked against another copy, under half of the missing clones reflect an unresolved V gene, and the others are unexplained. From that table come the V and J calls and clone size; the DNA was used to work out D and trimming. The sample data list 300,000 to 350,000 clones, and roughly 87% of these were observed just once. The ten largest clones take up roughly 0.88% of the sample. Sequences SGDLS (CDR1) and YYNGEE (CDR2) are obtained from the germline V gene. The CDR3, cysteine through phenylalanine, is 14 amino acids long. The CDR3 DNA has 42 bases and is translated from base 1. Relative to germline, V is missing 0 bases and J is missing 6 bases, with 2 bases of the junction outside any gene match.

The material sequenced was PBMCs. The source of this sequence is a man between 25 and 39 years old in good health and CMV-seronegative. The chain is made from TRBV9 and TRBJ1-5, and 8 junction bases match TRBD1. The bases are TGTGCCAGCAGCGTAGACAGGGGGTTTCAGCCCCAGCATTTT. It translates to CASSVDRGFQPQHF.